These T cell receptor beta chains were read from a single sample in a study of lymphopenia after photon versus proton radiotherapy. TCRdb's copy holds only in-frame clones and misses some; the assay was immunoSEQ multiplex PCR. The sample lists about 49,000 clones; 83% were seen once. The sample consisted of peripheral blood, taken from a patient treated with photon-based radiotherapy. The receptor set was obtained from a man aged 45-65 years with gastric cancer. The CDR3 runs from the conserved cysteine through the conserved F or W. D genes are given only for firm matches. Rows give clone size only sometimes, using once, few, many, or a class for an expanded clone.

CDR3 DNA: TGTGCCAGCAGTCTCGGACTAGCGGGATATGAGCAGTTCTTC
CDR3 protein: CASSLGLAGYEQFF
D gene: TRBD2
clone size: .
CDR3 length: 14
V gene: TRBV5-5
J gene: TRBJ2-1

CDR3 DNA: TGTGCCAGCAGTTTTGAATCGCACCCGATTAACTATGGCTACACCTTC
CDR3 protein: CASSFESHPINYGYTF
D gene: .
clone size: .
CDR3 length: 16
V gene: TRBV28
J gene: TRBJ1-2

CDR3 DNA: TGTGCCAGCAGCAATGGAGGGACTAGCGAGCAGTACTTC
CDR3 protein: CASSNGGTSEQYF
D gene: TRBD2
clone size: once
CDR3 length: 13
V gene: TRBV11-2
J gene: TRBJ2-7

CDR3 DNA: TGCGCCAGCCGATCCCCGGGGACTAGCGGCACCAATGAGCAGTTCTTC
CDR3 protein: CASRSPGTSGTNEQFF
D gene: TRBD2
clone size: few
CDR3 length: 16
V gene: TRBV5-1
J gene: TRBJ2-1

CDR3 DNA: TGTGCCAGCAGTGAAGCTCTGGGGGGGTTGAGCGGCTACACCTTC
CDR3 protein: CASSEALGGLSGYTF
D gene: .
clone size: .
CDR3 length: 15
V gene: TRBV6-1
J gene: TRBJ1-2

CDR3 DNA: TGTGCCAGCAGCCAACCTACTAGCGGTTACGAGCAGTACTTC
CDR3 protein: CASSQPTSGYEQYF
D gene: TRBD2
clone size: .
CDR3 length: 14
V gene: TRBV4-2
J gene: TRBJ2-7

CDR3 DNA: TGTGCCAGCAGTTACTCCCTTAACTATGGCTACACCTTC
CDR3 protein: CASSYSLNYGYTF
D gene: .
clone size: .
CDR3 length: 13
V gene: TRBV6-5
J gene: TRBJ1-2

CDR3 DNA: TGTGCCAGCTCCGAGGGGGGGCAGCCCCAGCATTTT
CDR3 protein: CASSEGGQPQHF
D gene: .
clone size: .
CDR3 length: 12
V gene: TRBV5-6
J gene: TRBJ1-5

CDR3 DNA: TGTGCCAGCTTCCGCAGTCCCATTAGCGGGATCGAGCAGTTCTTC
CDR3 protein: CASFRSPISGIEQFF
D gene: TRBD2
clone size: .
CDR3 length: 15
V gene: TRBV2
J gene: TRBJ2-1

CDR3 DNA: TGTGCCAGCAGTGGGGGGACTGGGGGATACTACAATGAGCAGTTCTTC
CDR3 protein: CASSGGTGGYYNEQFF
D gene: .
clone size: .
CDR3 length: 16
V gene: TRBV6-1
J gene: TRBJ2-1

CDR3 DNA: TGTGCCAGTAGTATAGGCGCAGGGGGTACCTACGAGCAGTACTTC
CDR3 protein: CASSIGAGGTYEQYF
D gene: TRBD1
clone size: .
CDR3 length: 15
V gene: TRBV19
J gene: TRBJ2-7

CDR3 DNA: TGCAGCGTTGGGGCTAATGAAAAACTGTTTTTT
CDR3 protein: CSVGANEKLFF
D gene: .
clone size: few
CDR3 length: 11
V gene: TRBV29-1
J gene: TRBJ1-4

CDR3 DNA: TGTGCCTGGAGTGTTAGCAGCGGGAGGGCCTCCGAGCAGTACTTC
CDR3 protein: CAWSVSSGRASEQYF
D gene: TRBD2
clone size: few
CDR3 length: 15
V gene: TRBV30
J gene: TRBJ2-7

CDR3 DNA: TGTGCCAGCAGTTACTCGATGGTTAACAATGAGCAGTTCTTC
CDR3 protein: CASSYSMVNNEQFF
D gene: .
clone size: .
CDR3 length: 14
V gene: TRBV6-5
J gene: TRBJ2-1

CDR3 DNA: TGTGCCATCATGGACTCCGGCAATGAGCAGTTCTTC
CDR3 protein: CAIMDSGNEQFF
D gene: .
clone size: .
CDR3 length: 12
V gene: TRBV10-3
J gene: TRBJ2-1

CDR3 DNA: TGTGCCAGCAGCAGGACAGAGGCACCCTATGGCTACACCTTC
CDR3 protein: CASSRTEAPYGYTF
D gene: .
clone size: .
CDR3 length: 14
V gene: TRBV7-9
J gene: TRBJ1-2

CDR3 DNA: TGCGCCAGCAGTGAGCCCGACAGGGACCAGCAGTACTTC
CDR3 protein: CASSEPDRDQQYF
D gene: TRBD1
clone size: .
CDR3 length: 13
V gene: TRBV10-1
J gene: TRBJ2-7

CDR3 DNA: TGTGCCAGCAGGGTCTCCAGGGATCAGCCCCAGCATTTT
CDR3 protein: CASRVSRDQPQHF
D gene: .
clone size: .
CDR3 length: 13
V gene: TRBV6-5
J gene: TRBJ1-5

CDR3 DNA: TGTGCCAGCACACCCACAGGGGGATTGGAGACCCAGTACTTC
CDR3 protein: CASTPTGGLETQYF
D gene: TRBD1
clone size: .
CDR3 length: 14
V gene: TRBV27
J gene: TRBJ2-5

CDR3 DNA: TGTGCCAGCAGCGGGACAGGGGGCATGGGCACTGAAGCTTTCTTT
CDR3 protein: CASSGTGGMGTEAFF
D gene: TRBD1
clone size: .
CDR3 length: 15
V gene: TRBV5-5
J gene: TRBJ1-1

CDR3 DNA: TGCGCCAGCAGCCCGCCCGGCTCAAGGTACGAGCAGTACTTC
CDR3 protein: CASSPPGSRYEQYF
D gene: .
clone size: .
CDR3 length: 14
V gene: TRBV5-1
J gene: TRBJ2-7

CDR3 DNA: TGTGCCAGTAGTACCATAGCGGGAGGGAACACCGGGGAGCTGTTTTTT
CDR3 protein: CASSTIAGGNTGELFF
D gene: TRBD2
clone size: .
CDR3 length: 16
V gene: TRBV19
J gene: TRBJ2-2

CDR3 DNA: TGTGCCAGCAGCGTACCGGGACAGATTTTCTACGAGCAGTACTTC
CDR3 protein: CASSVPGQIFYEQYF
D gene: TRBD1
clone size: .
CDR3 length: 15
V gene: TRBV5-8
J gene: TRBJ2-7

CDR3 DNA: TGTGCCATCAGTGGGGTCCCGCAGGGGTTGGGAGGGGAGCAGTTCTTC
CDR3 protein: CAISGVPQGLGGEQFF
D gene: .
clone size: .
CDR3 length: 16
V gene: TRBV10-3
J gene: TRBJ2-1

CDR3 DNA: TGTGCCAGCAGTGGACAGGGAGGCACCGGGGAGCTGTTTTTT
CDR3 protein: CASSGQGGTGELFF
D gene: .
clone size: .
CDR3 length: 14
V gene: TRBV6-4
J gene: TRBJ2-2

CDR3 DNA: TGTGCCAGCAGCGCGAGCGGCCTCACAGATACGCAGTATTTT
CDR3 protein: CASSASGLTDTQYF
D gene: .
clone size: .
CDR3 length: 14
V gene: TRBV5-6
J gene: TRBJ2-3

CDR3 DNA: TGTGCCAGCAGTCCCCAGGCAGGCCCTTATGGCTACACCTTC
CDR3 protein: CASSPQAGPYGYTF
D gene: .
clone size: few
CDR3 length: 14
V gene: TRBV27
J gene: TRBJ1-2

CDR3 DNA: TGTGCCAGCAGCGTAGGAGGGACGGGCAATCAGCCCCAGCATTTT
CDR3 protein: CASSVGGTGNQPQHF
D gene: .
clone size: .
CDR3 length: 15
V gene: TRBV9
J gene: TRBJ1-5

CDR3 DNA: TGTGCCAGCAGTTTATGGGGGACTAGCGGGAGGGCAGGGGAGACCCAGTACTTC
CDR3 protein: CASSLWGTSGRAGETQYF
D gene: TRBD2
clone size: few
CDR3 length: 18
V gene: TRBV28
J gene: TRBJ2-5

CDR3 DNA: TGTGCCAGCAGTGAAGCCCTAATGGGGAGTAATAGCAATCAGCCCCAGCATTTT
CDR3 protein: CASSEALMGSNSNQPQHF
D gene: .
clone size: few
CDR3 length: 18
V gene: TRBV6-1
J gene: TRBJ1-5

CDR3 DNA: TGTGCCAGCAACCCTGGGACTAGCGGGAGGGCCGGGAACGAGCAGTACTTC
CDR3 protein: CASNPGTSGRAGNEQYF
D gene: TRBD2
clone size: .
CDR3 length: 17
V gene: TRBV7-9
J gene: TRBJ2-7